The 26 T cell receptor beta chains given below trace back to one sample, sequenced in a study of shared clonotypes between healthy human individuals. Some clones are missing from TCRdb's copy, which holds only in-frame ones; the method was immunoSEQ multiplex PCR. In the table there are around 1.9 million clones, about 93% of which are singletons. Naive CD8 cells comprised CD45RO-negative, CCR7-positively selected cells, excluding terminally differentiated effector memory CD45RA+ cells. Sequencing was carried out using naive CD8+ T cells from PBMCs. These receptors came from a man between 18 and 35 years old in good health. Some clones in this sample may be carry-over from other donors' samples.

This sequence joins TRBV7-8 and TRBJ2-3, with TRBD2 matching over 9 bases. V gave up 5 bases and J gave up 14 bases; unmatched junction bases: 14. Germline CDR1 is SGHVS and CDR2 is FQNEAQ. This CDR3 is 14 amino acids long. CDR3: CASSHGLARGGAYF. CDR3 nucleotides: TGTGCCAGCAGCCACGGACTAGCGCGTGGAGGGGCGTATTTT.

The DNA for the CDR3 is TGTGCCAGCAGCTACGGGCCTGGGCAGCAGTACTTC. Its protein product is CASSYGPGQQYF. This chain links TRBV5-6 with TRBJ2-7; D unresolved. CDR3 length: 12 amino acids. The germline V gene has CDR1 SGHDT and CDR2 YYEEEE. Trimming shortened V by 3 bases and J by 8 bases, and 12 bases separated the two germline ends.

V gene TRBV11-2 combines with J gene TRBJ2-3; no definite D call. V was shortened by 5 bases and J by 6 bases, with 9 bases between the two germline ends. Germline-derived CDR1 and CDR2 are SGHAT and FQNNGV. The CDR3 consists of 12 residues. CDR3: CASSLGKDTQYF. Here the CDR3 DNA reads TGTGCCAGCAGCCTGGGTAAGGATACGCAGTATTTT.

CDR3 coding DNA: TGTGCCAGCAGCACTTTGGGGGAAAGGAATACGCAGTATTTT. Translating it yields CASSTLGERNTQYF. The rearrangement uses TRBV9 and TRBJ2-3, with D perhaps TRBD1 or TRBD2 (5 bases each). The germline V gene encodes CDR1 SGDLS and CDR2 YYNGEE. V was pared by 4 bases and J by 7 bases, with 16 bases between. The CDR3 spans 14 residues.

The chain links TRBV15 to TRBJ2-5; possibly TRBD2 for D (6 bases). Germline V gene sequence: CDR1 LNHNV, CDR2 YYDKDF (reference sequence). This CDR3 has 13 residues. Trimming took off 11 bases at V and 0 bases at J, with 13 bases between the two ends. CDR3 in amino acids: CASGRGDQETQYF. The CDR3 bases are TGTGCCTCGGGGCGGGGTGACCAAGAGACCCAGTACTTC.

The chain couples TRBV5-6 to TRBJ2-7; D call uncertain. V lost 2 bases and J 0 bases, leaving 9 bases between the germline ends. This CDR3 has 14 amino acids. Germline-derived CDR1 and CDR2 are SGHDT and YYEEEE. As DNA, the CDR3 is TGTGCCAGCAGCTTTGGACGGTACTCCTACGAGCAGTACTTC. Translating gives CASSFGRYSYEQYF.

The chain uses TRBV28 and TRBJ2-7; 12 bases match TRBD1. Germline lookup yields CDR1 MDHEN and CDR2 SYDVKM. After removal of 6 bases from V and 4 bases from J, the junction contained 7 bases not matched to a gene. The CDR3 is made up of 15 amino acids. The chain's CDR3 is CASSAGTGGGYEQYF. The CDR3, as DNA: TGTGCCAGCAGCGCCGGGACAGGGGGCGGTTACGAGCAGTACTTC.

This sequence joins TRBV14 and TRBJ2-7; no clear D. CDR3 size: 13 residues. Germline V gene lookup returns CDR1 SGHDN and CDR2 FVKESK. Trimming stripped 2 bases from V and 3 bases from J, with 8 bases between. The CDR3 DNA reads TGTGCCAGCAGCCAACGCTGGGGCTACGAGCAGTACTTC. It translates to CASSQRWGYEQYF.

This clone was seen only once. The chain couples TRBV27 to TRBJ2-3; 7 bases are a match to TRBD2. The CDR3 contains 15 residues. CDR1 MNHEY and CDR2 SMNVEV come from the germline V gene (reference sequence). Unmatched junction bases numbered 10, after V lost 8 bases and J lost 2 bases. The CDR3 loop reads CASSIRDYYTDTQYF. The CDR3 DNA reads TGTGCCAGCTCCATCCGGGACTACTACACAGATACGCAGTATTTT.

The chain uses TRBV28 and TRBJ1-2; D remains ambiguous. CDR1 is MDHEN and CDR2 is SYDVKM in the germline V gene. There are 15 residues in the CDR3. Between the trimmed V and J ends, which lost 2 bases and 4 bases, there was a span of 14 bases. The CDR3 region has the DNA TGTGCCAGCAGTTTAAGTTATCCAGATCTCTATGGCTACACCTTC. It codes for CASSLSYPDLYGYTF.

This clone was recorded once. The CDR3 region is CAWSVGPTDTQYF. The CDR3 nucleotides read TGTGCCTGGAGTGTTGGGCCCACAGATACGCAGTATTTT. The rearrangement uses TRBV30 and TRBJ2-3; no reliable D call. This CDR3 is built from 13 residues. Trimming took 0 bases from V and 2 from J, leaving 6 bases between them. Germline CDR1 and CDR2: GTSNPN and SVGIG (reference sequence).

On this clone itself: Other DNA sequences in the same sample also yield this CDR3. The chain carries TRBV27 and TRBJ2-5; no definite D call. The CDR3 runs 14 residues. Between the trimmed V and J ends, which lost 2 bases and 2 bases, there was a span of 9 bases. Looked up from germline, CDR1 is MNHEY and CDR2 is SMNVEV (reference sequence). The CDR3 protein is CASSLVGGQETQYF. In DNA form, the CDR3 reads TGTGCCAGCAGTTTAGTAGGCGGACAAGAGACCCAGTACTTC.

This chain connects TRBV7-2 to TRBJ2-1; a possible D gene is TRBD1 (5 bases). This CDR3 is 16 amino acids long. V lost 3 bases and J lost 3, with 15 bases in between. Germline CDR1 and CDR2: SGHTA and FQGNSA. The CDR3 sequence is CASSLTASFYYNEQFF. CDR3 sequence (DNA): TGTGCCAGCAGCTTGACAGCTTCCTTCTACTACAATGAGCAGTTCTTC. Full variable domain (remainder filled in from reference TRBV7-2 and TRBJ2-1): GAGVSQSPSNKVTEKGKDVELRCDPISGHTALYWYRQSLGQGLEFLIYFQGNSAPDKSGLPSDRFSAERTGGSVSTLTIQRTQQEDSAVYLCASSLTASFYYNEQFFGPGTRLTVL.

The chain is built from TRBV30 and TRBJ2-1, with 12 positions matching TRBD2. The CDR3 is 14 amino acids. With 5 bases clipped from V and 6 bases from J, the junction kept 5 bases outside the gene matches. The germline gives CDR1 GTSNPN, CDR2 SVGIG (reference sequence). The CDR3 DNA follows: TGTGCCTGGGGCAGGACTAGCGGGGCCAATGAGCAGTTCTTC. The encoded protein is CAWGRTSGANEQFF. Full variable domain (remainder filled in from reference TRBV30 and TRBJ2-1): SQTIHQWPATLVQPVGSPLSLECTVEGTSNPNLYWYRQAAGRGLQLLFYSVGIGQISSEVPQNLSASRPQDRQFILSSKKLLLSDSGFYLCAWGRTSGANEQFFGPGTRLTVL.

V and J are TRBV13 and TRBJ2-1, with 8 bases lining up with TRBD1. The length of the CDR3 is 14 residues. The J segment lost 7 bases and the V segment lost 5 bases, leaving 7 bases of the junction unmatched. Germline V CDR1 and CDR2: PRHDT, FYEKMQ (reference sequence). Written as DNA, the CDR3 is TGTGCCAGCAGCCTAAGGACAGGGATTAATGAGCAGTTCTTC. Its protein product is CASSLRTGINEQFF.

The chain employs TRBV7-8 and TRBJ1-3; possible D gene TRBD1, 5 bases. Germline CDR1 and CDR2: SGHVS and FQNEAQ. The ends were cut back, 3 bases at V and 2 bases at J, with 14 bases in the middle. CDR3 length: 16 amino acids. The CDR3 DNA reads as TGTGCCAGCAGCTTGCGCCGCGGGGCTACTGGAAACACCATATATTTT. Protein: CASSLRRGATGNTIYF.

This clone has a single count. This sequence joins TRBV11-2 and TRBJ2-7; TRBD2 agrees at 8 bases. The germline V gene has CDR1 SGHAT and CDR2 FQNNGV. The CDR3 contains 16 residues. The J segment lost 0 bases and the V segment lost 0 bases, leaving 4 bases of the junction unmatched. The CDR3 DNA follows: TGTGCCAGCAGCTTAGATTTAGCGGGGTACTCCTACGAGCAGTACTTC. Its translation: CASSLDLAGYSYEQYF. Drawing the rest from reference TRBV11-2 and TRBJ2-7, the complete variable domain is EAGVAQSPRYKIIEKRQSVAFWCNPISGHATLYWYQQILGQGPKLLIQFQNNGVVDDSQLPKDRFSAERLKGVDSTLKIQPAKLEDSAVYLCASSLDLAGYSYEQYFGPGTRLTVT.

J is TRBJ2-7 and V is TRBV4-3; TRBD2 aligns across 8 bases. V trimming: 0 bases; J trimming: 1 base; junction bases outside the gene matches: 11. CDR1 LGHNA and CDR2 YSLEER come from the germline V gene. CDR3 length equals 18 residues. CDR3 bases: TGCGCCAGCAGCCAAGAGGTCAGCGGGAGTATAGGGTCCTACGAGCAGTACTTC. Its translation: CASSQEVSGSIGSYEQYF.

The chain joins TRBV13 to TRBJ2-3; D may be TRBD2 (5 bases). V lost 1 base and J lost 3, with 11 bases in between. Germline CDR1 and CDR2: PRHDT and FYEKMQ (reference sequence). CDR3 length: 15 amino acids. Here the CDR3 reads CASSLAGSRTDTQYF. The CDR3 DNA sequence: TGTGCCAGCAGCTTAGCGGGAAGTAGGACAGATACGCAGTATTTT.

This rearrangement joins TRBV11-2 to TRBJ2-1; a weak D match, TRBD2 (6 bases). Looked up from germline, CDR1 is SGHAT and CDR2 is FQNNGV. The CDR3 is made up of 13 amino acids. The V and J ends lost 3 bases and 10 bases respectively, with 13 bases between them. The CDR3 sequence is CASSLSGWWEQFF. The CDR3 DNA is TGTGCCAGCAGCTTGAGCGGGTGGTGGGAGCAGTTCTTC.

The V call is TRBV4-3, the J call TRBJ2-3, with 11 nucleotides matching TRBD2. There are 14 residues in the CDR3. Germline V gene data show CDR1 as LGHNA and CDR2 as YSLEER. Trimming cost V 4 bases and J 4 bases; bases outside gene matches: 1. CDR3 in amino acids: CASSPGLAADTQYF. In DNA form, the CDR3 reads TGCGCCAGCAGCCCGGGACTAGCGGCAGATACGCAGTATTTT.

The chain couples TRBV10-1 to TRBJ2-2, with 9 nucleotides matching TRBD2. CDR1 is WNHNN and CDR2 is SYGVQD in the germline V gene (reference sequence). V lost 5 bases to trimming and J lost 4 bases; unmatched junction nucleotides: 2. The CDR3 length is 14 residues. CDR3 DNA sequence: TGCGCCAGCAGTCCAGCGGGGGGCACCGGGGAGCTGTTTTTT. Translated, it gives CASSPAGGTGELFF.

The chain couples TRBV14 to TRBJ1-1; D unclear. From germline, CDR1 is SGHDN and CDR2 FVKESK. V was clipped by 0 bases and J by 7 bases, with 6 bases between them. The CDR3 extends over 12 amino acids. The CDR3 region has the DNA TGTGCCAGCAGCCAAGAGGAAGATGAAGCTTTCTTT. Translated: CASSQEEDEAFF.

The chain joins TRBV25-1 to TRBJ2-4; D tentatively reads TRBD1 or TRBD2 (7 bases each). The germline V gene encodes CDR1 MGHDK and CDR2 SYGVNS. There are 16 residues in the CDR3. The V end was cut by 4 bases, the J end by 3 bases, with 16 bases between. The CDR3 loop is CASSGYTGEGKNIQYF. CDR3 nucleotide sequence: TGTGCCAGCAGTGGATATACAGGGGAGGGCAAAAACATTCAGTACTTC.

The chain carries TRBV7-9 and TRBJ2-1; tentatively, D is TRBD1 or TRBD2 (5 bases each). There are 15 residues in the CDR3. The V end lost 5 bases, the J end lost 3 bases, and 14 bases lay between the germline ends. Germline CDR1 is SEHNR and CDR2 is FQNEAQ (reference sequence). CDR3 DNA sequence: TGTGCCAGCAGCCCCGGGACCAACCTCTACAATGAGCAGTTCTTC. Encoded protein: CASSPGTNLYNEQFF.

This sequence joins TRBV27 and TRBJ1-1; 8 nucleotides align to TRBD1. V lost 5 bases, J lost 5 bases, and 10 bases stayed unmatched. The CDR3 length is 15 residues. The germline V gene encodes CDR1 MNHEY and CDR2 SMNVEV (reference sequence). The CDR3 coding sequence is TGTGCCAGCAGTACCTCAGGGGGCGGATGGACTGAAGCTTTCTTT. Protein product: CASSTSGGGWTEAFF.